This section outlines one T cell receptor (beta chain) sequence together with its context. This entry is derived from a study of OX40 agonist ivuxolimab in advanced cancers. Study details: An agonistic anti-OX40 (CD134) antibody, ivuxolimab, was used to treat the patients. Ivuxolimab doses were 0.01, 0.1, 0.3, 1.5, 3 or 10 mg/kg every 2 weeks. Averaging roughly 60 years in age, with a range of roughly 23 to 80, the cohort was approximately 83% male.

Patients with a history of autoimmune disease or on systemic immunosuppression were excluded. This table comes from immunoSEQ multiplex PCR, and its TCRdb copy is limited to in-frame clones, with some not included. The sample contains approximately 40,000 clones, about 91% of which appear only once. The V and J ends lost 8 bases and 3 bases respectively, with 17 bases between them. The germline CDR1 and CDR2 sequences are MNHEY and SMNVEV (reference sequence). There are 14 residues in the CDR3. The sequences come from CD4+ or CD8+ T cells sorted from blood, collected in a trial of the OX40 agonist ivuxolimab. The sequence derives from an adult with an advanced solid tumor such as melanoma, head and neck, liver or kidney cancer. The chain couples TRBV27 to TRBJ2-7, with D unresolved. In nucleotides, the CDR3 is TGTGCCAGCCGTTACGGAGTGATTGGCTACGAGCAGTACTTC. Its protein is CASRYGVIGYEQYF.